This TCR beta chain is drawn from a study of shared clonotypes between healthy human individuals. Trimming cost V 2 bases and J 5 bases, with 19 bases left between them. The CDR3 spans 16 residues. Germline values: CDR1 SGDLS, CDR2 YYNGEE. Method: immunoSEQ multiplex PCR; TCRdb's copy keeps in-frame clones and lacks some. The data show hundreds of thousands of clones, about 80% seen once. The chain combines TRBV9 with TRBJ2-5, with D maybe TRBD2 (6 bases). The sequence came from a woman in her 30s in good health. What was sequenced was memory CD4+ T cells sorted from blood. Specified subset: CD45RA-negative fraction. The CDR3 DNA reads TGTGCCAGCAGCGTCCGGGGGAAAGAATATGGGGAGACCCAGTACTTC. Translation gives CASSVRGKEYGETQYF.